The 27 T cell receptor beta chains in this list originate from one sample, sequenced in a study of T cell responses to AZD1222 COVID-19 vaccine. Libraries were prepared by immunoSEQ multiplex PCR; TCRdb keeps only in-frame clonotypes and omits some of them. The sample includes some 96,000 clones, roughly 90% of them seen just once. The starting material was peripheral blood, obtained on day 0 of AZD1222 vaccination. These receptors all come from an adult in good health.

The genes are TRBV10-1 and TRBJ2-3; TRBD2 agrees at 10 bases. The length of the CDR3 is 16 residues. Germline values: CDR1 WNHNN, CDR2 SYGVQD (reference sequence). The V gene end was trimmed by 8 bases and the J gene end by 4 bases; junction bases not matched to a gene: 12. CDR3 in DNA: TGCGCCAGCGCTCGATCTAGCGGGAGTGAGGCAGATACGCAGTATTTT. Translated, it gives CASARSSGSEADTQYF.

The V gene is TRBV11-2, the J gene TRBJ2-5; TRBD2 matches 8 bases. The CDR3 is 15 residues long. J gave up 1 base and V 6 bases, and 7 bases lay outside the gene matches. Germline CDR1 and CDR2: SGHAT and FQNNGV. CDR3 nucleotide sequence: TGTGCCAGCAGTCAAAGGACTAGCCTCCAAGAGACCCAGTACTTC. Its protein is CASSQRTSLQETQYF.

A few counts support this clone. This chain links TRBV10-3 with TRBJ1-3; D ambiguous. Germline assignment: CDR1 ENHRY and CDR2 SYGVKD. The CDR3 runs to 15 residues. V lost 3 bases and J 0 bases, leaving 9 bases between the germline ends. For the CDR3, the DNA is TGTGCCATCAGTGAAGTGGGGTCCTCTGGAAACACCATATATTTT. Amino acids: CAISEVGSSGNTIYF.

This clone was counted once. The chain couples TRBV6-5 to TRBJ2-1; 7 bases align to TRBD1. The CDR3 has 15 residues. V trimming: 5 bases; J trimming: 4 bases; junction bases outside the gene matches: 8. Germline CDR1 reads MNHEY; CDR2 reads SVGAGI. CDR3 DNA: TGTGCCAGCAGTCGACCGGGACAGAGATACAATGAGCAGTTCTTC. Its protein is CASSRPGQRYNEQFF.

This clone was seen only a few times. This rearrangement joins TRBV30 to TRBJ2-7; TRBD2 might be the D (6 bases). Germline V gene sequence: CDR1 GTSNPN, CDR2 SVGIG (reference sequence). V lost 5 bases and J 2 bases, leaving 10 bases between the germline ends. The CDR3 has 12 residues. The CDR3 bases are TGTGCCTGGGCGGGAAATCCCTACGAGCAGTACTTC. Amino acids: CAWAGNPYEQYF.

The chain employs TRBV3-1 (or the pseudogene TRBV3-2) and TRBJ1-5; D may be TRBD1 (6 bases). The V end lost 0 bases, the J end lost 3 bases, and 12 bases lay between the germline ends. The CDR3 totals 16 residues. Germline CDR1 LGHDT, CDR2 YNNKEL (reference sequence). CDR3 coding DNA: TGTGCCAGCAGCCAAGATACAGGGCTAACCAATCAGCCCCAGCATTTT. Its protein is CASSQDTGLTNQPQHF.

Here the CDR3 DNA reads TGTGCCAGCAGTGAACTGGTTTCAGGGTCTGGGGCCAACGTCCTGACTTTC. As protein: CASSELVSGSGANVLTF. The genes are TRBV6-1 and TRBJ2-6, with D possibly TRBD1 on 5 matching bases. Germline V gene sequence: CDR1 MNHNS, CDR2 SASEGT. The CDR3 totals 17 residues. Trimming took 2 bases from V and 1 from J, leaving 12 bases between them.

This clone was detected only once. V gene TRBV28 combines with J gene TRBJ1-1; 9 nucleotides match TRBD1. The CDR3 consists of 17 residues. V lost 6 bases and J lost 5; bases outside the gene matches: 16. Germline V gives CDR1 MDHEN, CDR2 SYDVKM. The CDR3 bases are TGTGCCAGCAGCTTGACCGGGACAGGGCTGTTGAGGACTGAAGCTTTCTTT. Protein sequence: CASSLTGTGLLRTEAFF.

This clone was seen a single time. The chain has TRBV24-1 and TRBJ1-4; TRBD1 might be the D (5 bases). V shed 3 bases and J shed 10 bases, with 14 bases lying between them. Germline CDR1 KGHDR, CDR2 SFDVKD. The CDR3 contains 14 residues. The CDR3 DNA is TGTGCCACCAGTGATGGGATTGGGGGTGGAAAACTGTTTTTT. Its protein product is CATSDGIGGGKLFF.

V usage is TRBV10-3 and J usage is TRBJ2-7, with D possibly matching TRBD2 (5 bases). Germline-derived CDR1 and CDR2 are ENHRY and SYGVKD. Between the trimmed V and J ends, which lost 6 bases and 0 bases, there was a span of 9 bases. This CDR3 has 13 residues. In DNA, the CDR3 is TGTGCCATCAGGGCGGAGGCCTCCTACGAGCAGTACTTC. This sequence encodes CAIRAEASYEQYF.

The rearrangement uses TRBV7-6 and TRBJ1-2, with D hard to call. This CDR3 is built from 11 residues. The V and J ends lost 3 bases and 8 bases respectively, with 7 bases between them. The germline V gene encodes CDR1 SGHVS and CDR2 FNYEAQ. The CDR3 here is CASSLLPGYTF. The CDR3 DNA is TGTGCCAGCAGCTTGTTGCCAGGCTACACCTTC.

CDR3 nucleotide sequence: TGTGCCAGCAGTTGGTCAGGGCTGGGCGAGCAGTACTTC. It yields the protein CASSWSGLGEQYF. The chain joins TRBV12-3 or TRBV12-4 to TRBJ2-7, with D possibly matching TRBD1 (5 bases). V was trimmed by 4 bases and J by 6 bases, leaving 13 bases between them. The CDR3 has 13 amino acids.

This chain links TRBV27 with TRBJ2-1; D gene uncertain. V lost 3 bases and J lost 3, with 12 bases in between. Per germline, CDR1 MNHEY and CDR2 SMNVEV (reference sequence). The CDR3 is 15 residues long. The CDR3 region has the DNA TGTGCCAGCAGTTTCCGAGTTACCTACTACAATGAGCAGTTCTTC. The encoded protein is CASSFRVTYYNEQFF.

CDR3 sequence reads: CASSWPGGGNQPQHF. DNA for the CDR3: TGTGCCAGCAGTTGGCCAGGGGGAGGGAATCAGCCCCAGCATTTT. The chain links TRBV28 to TRBJ1-5, with 7 bases aligning to TRBD1. There are 15 residues in the CDR3. V lost 4 bases and J lost 4; bases outside the gene matches: 7. Germline CDR1 reads MDHEN; CDR2 reads SYDVKM.

As regards this clone: Other DNA sequences in the sample encode the same CDR3. The chain recombines TRBV7-8 with TRBJ2-7, with D uncertain. The V and J ends lost 1 base and 3 bases respectively, with 7 bases between them. Germline CDR1 and CDR2: SGHVS and FQNEAQ. This CDR3 has 13 amino acids. The CDR3 region has the DNA TGTGCCAGCAGCTTAGAACGAAGCTACGAGCAGTACTTC. Translating it yields CASSLERSYEQYF.

The V and J genes are TRBV4-1 and TRBJ2-5, with D perhaps matching TRBD1 (6 bases). V lost 4 bases and J 0 bases, leaving 15 bases between the germline ends. This CDR3 is 16 amino acids long. Germline assignment: CDR1 MGHRA and CDR2 YSYEKL. This chain's CDR3 is CASSLSGQQYQETQYF. The CDR3 DNA is TGCGCCAGCAGCCTAAGTGGACAGCAGTACCAAGAGACCCAGTACTTC.

This chain uses TRBV5-6 with TRBJ1-5; no reliable D call. Germline values: CDR1 SGHDT, CDR2 YYEEEE. The CDR3 covers 14 residues. Trimming took off 0 bases at V and 4 bases at J, with 8 bases between the two ends. This CDR3 is CASSLAGLNQPQHF. DNA for the CDR3: TGTGCCAGCAGCTTGGCCGGTTTGAATCAGCCCCAGCATTTT.

The V call is TRBV12-3 or TRBV12-4, the J call TRBJ2-1; no clear D. V was clipped by 2 bases and J by 6 bases, with 5 bases between them. This CDR3 region has 12 residues. The CDR3 region is CASSLFGNEQFF. For the CDR3, the DNA is TGTGCCAGCAGTTTATTCGGCAATGAGCAGTTCTTC.

The chain carries TRBV28 and TRBJ1-1; 9 bases map to TRBD1. CDR1 MDHEN and CDR2 SYDVKM come from the germline V gene. The CDR3 consists of 15 residues. The trim removed 5 bases at V and 1 base at J, leaving 5 bases unmatched. CDR3 sequence: CASSPLGQGNTEAFF. The CDR3 DNA follows: TGTGCCAGCAGTCCACTGGGACAGGGGAACACTGAAGCTTTCTTT.

The V gene is TRBV5-6, the J gene TRBJ1-1; perhaps TRBD1 as D (5 bases). The CDR3 loop spans 14 amino acids. V was cut by 0 bases and J by 1 base, with 7 bases left in between. Germline V lookup: CDR1 SGHDT, CDR2 YYEEEE. The CDR3 sequence: CASSLVDRNTEAFF. The CDR3 nucleotides are TGTGCCAGCAGCTTGGTTGACAGGAACACTGAAGCTTTCTTT. Full variable domain (remainder filled in from reference TRBV5-6 and TRBJ1-1): DAGVTQSPTHLIKTRGQQVTLRCSPKSGHDTVSWYQQALGQGPQFIFQYYEEEERQRGNFPDRFSGHQFPNYSSELNVNALLLGDSALYLCASSLVDRNTEAFFGQGTRLTVV.

The chain uses TRBV25-1 and TRBJ1-1; possibly TRBD1 for D (6 bases). There are 14 residues in the CDR3. Germline loops: CDR1 MGHDK, CDR2 SYGVNS. V was pared by 6 bases and J by 5 bases, with 16 bases between. The CDR3 DNA reads TGTGCCAGCAGGGAAACAGGGAGGGGTACTGAAGCTTTCTTT. Amino acid sequence: CASRETGRGTEAFF.

This clone was counted a single time. The chain has TRBV3-1 (or the pseudogene TRBV3-2) and TRBJ1-2; D uncertain. Germline V CDR1 and CDR2: LGHDT, YNNKEL (reference sequence). The CDR3 consists of 15 residues. Trimming shortened V by 4 bases and J by 2 bases, and 14 bases separated the two germline ends. The CDR3 here is CASSLKDGRNYGYTF. As DNA, the CDR3 is TGTGCCAGCAGCCTCAAGGACGGGAGAAACTATGGCTACACCTTC.

The gene calls are TRBV9 and TRBJ2-1; a weak D match, TRBD2 (7 bases). V lost 4 bases, J lost 3 bases, and 14 bases lay in between. The germline gives CDR1 SGDLS, CDR2 YYNGEE. This CDR3 is 15 amino acids long. CDR3 region: CASSTRGGGYNEQFF. In DNA, the CDR3 is TGTGCCAGCAGCACTCGCGGGGGCGGCTACAATGAGCAGTTCTTC.

This sequence joins TRBV5-1 and TRBJ1-1; the D gene is possibly TRBD1 (6 bases). This CDR3 is 14 amino acids long. The germline CDR1 and CDR2 sequences are SGHRS and YFSETQ. Trimming removed 0 bases at V and 3 bases at J, with 9 bases between. This CDR3 is CASSLEGGYTEAFF. The DNA for the CDR3 is TGCGCCAGCAGCTTGGAGGGGGGATACACTGAAGCTTTCTTT.

The chain is built from TRBV4-1 and TRBJ1-3, with 7 bases aligning to TRBD1. The V gene end was trimmed by 1 base and the J gene end by 2 bases; junction bases not matched to a gene: 5. Germline V gives CDR1 MGHRA, CDR2 YSYEKL. The CDR3 has 16 amino acids. The CDR3 is CASSQGRDRTGNTIYF. The DNA of the CDR3 is TGCGCCAGCAGCCAAGGTCGGGACAGAACTGGAAACACCATATATTTT.

This chain uses TRBV4-3 with TRBJ2-6; a possible D gene is TRBD2 (6 bases). V was cut by 4 bases and J by 4 bases, with 17 bases left in between. Germline CDR1 reads LGHNA; CDR2 reads YSLEER. The CDR3 is 17 residues long. CDR3 residues: CASSPSTRPSGANVLTF. The CDR3, as DNA: TGCGCCAGCAGCCCATCGACTAGGCCGAGCGGGGCCAACGTCCTGACTTTC.

This clone has only one observation. This chain joins TRBV11-2 and TRBJ2-1; tentatively, D is TRBD1 or TRBD2 (6 bases each). V lost 1 base and J 8 bases, leaving 15 bases between the germline ends. Germline-derived CDR1 and CDR2 are SGHAT and FQNNGV. The CDR3 extends over 15 amino acids. The CDR3 reads CASSLGGAEVDEQFF. The CDR3 bases are TGTGCCAGCAGCTTAGGGGGGGCGGAGGTGGATGAGCAGTTCTTC.